This TCR beta chain originates from a study of T cell responses to AZD1222 COVID-19 vaccine. Germline loops: CDR1 SGHAT, CDR2 FQNNGV. V was cut by 1 base and J by 5 bases, with 8 bases left in between. CDR3 length: 13 residues. TCRdb keeps only in-frame clones here, not all; method: immunoSEQ multiplex PCR. The data contain some 130,000 clones, approximately 85% of them singletons. General observations from the study: Clonal diversity was possibly underestimated; the donors were predominantly white British and more often female.

Worth noting for this clone: Its antigen remains unidentified.

The genes are TRBV11-2 and TRBJ2-5; D ambiguous. The sample in question was peripheral blood, obtained on day 0 of AZD1222 vaccination. This clonotype originated in an adult in good health. CDR3 nucleotides: TGTGCCAGCAGCTTAGGGGCAGGTGAGACCCAGTACTTC. It codes for CASSLGAGETQYF.